This T cell receptor beta chain was identified in a study of beta chain features in type 1 diabetes. Study-level results: PCR could preferentially amplify shorter templates, alike in patients and controls.

Expressed TCRB transcripts got sequenced, as all isolated RNA was reverse transcribed. Mean read depth for naive, central memory and regulatory T cell samples was around 3.8 million reads. Clones were sequenced by immunoSEQ multiplex PCR, and TCRdb holds only the in-frame ones, with some missing. The table has hundreds of thousands of clones, around 65% seen once. CDR1 GTSNPN and CDR2 SVGIG come from the germline V gene (reference sequence). The CDR3 spans 15 residues. Trimming took 4 bases from V and 2 from J; bases not matched to a gene: 6. A word on this clone: Antigen specificity is unknown.

Material: naive CD4+ T cells from blood. This sequence joins TRBV30 and TRBJ2-7, with 12 positions matching TRBD1. The clonotype was recovered from a man aged 30 to 39 in good health. CDR3 sequence: CAWKGDRGLPYEQYF. The CDR3 region has the DNA TGTGCCTGGAAAGGGGACAGGGGGCTTCCCTACGAGCAGTACTTC.